A selection of T cell receptor beta chains follows, all from one sample in a study of response to subunit inactivated influenza vaccine. Via MiXCR, TCRdb re-called the RT-PCR reads, giving one row per CDR3 protein. The sample includes under 200,000 distinct CDR3 sequences, approximately 12% seen only once; the top ten take roughly 40%. Source: CD8+ T cells sorted from PBMCs, taken roughly 24 months after vaccination. The receptors shown here come from a man between 45 and 75 years old who received an inactivated influenza vaccine. Both conserved end residues are part of each CDR3. The order of the fields is D gene, V gene, CDR3 protein. A D gene is named only where the DNA matches it firmly.

>NA|TRBV6-5
CASSYVGGLGTEAFF
>TRBD2|TRBV5-1
CASSLLPGTSGAYNEQFF
>NA|TRBV24-1
CATSLWEKPGELFF
>NA|TRBV25-1
CASSEFGSLNNEQFF
>NA|TRBV6-2/TRBV6-3
CASSDGPYGNTEAFF
>NA|TRBV4-1
CASSQDEGRAEAFF
>NA|TRBV28
CASTTASGDQPQHF
>TRBD1|TRBV15
CATSTKIFRDRENGYTF
>TRBD1|TRBV7-3
CASSQRPGGPDTQYF
>NA|TRBV12-3/TRBV12-4
CASSPANPNEQYF
>NA|TRBV6-5
CASSYSVGVNNEQFF
>NA|TRBV4-1
CASSPGPLNTEAFF
>TRBD1|TRBV12-3/TRBV12-4
CASSANPNRGIFTDTQYF
>TRBD1|TRBV29-1
CSVGTGMETQYF
>NA|TRBV11-1
CASSLEGNEQFF
>NA|TRBV7-9
CASSLLGGPQHF
>TRBD2|TRBV7-2
CASSLGVGTSGSNEQFF
>NA|TRBV28
CASSPATNEKLFF
>TRBD1|TRBV15
CATSRDRGTARNYGYTF
>NA|TRBV6-2/TRBV6-3
CASSYQRTNSYNEQFF